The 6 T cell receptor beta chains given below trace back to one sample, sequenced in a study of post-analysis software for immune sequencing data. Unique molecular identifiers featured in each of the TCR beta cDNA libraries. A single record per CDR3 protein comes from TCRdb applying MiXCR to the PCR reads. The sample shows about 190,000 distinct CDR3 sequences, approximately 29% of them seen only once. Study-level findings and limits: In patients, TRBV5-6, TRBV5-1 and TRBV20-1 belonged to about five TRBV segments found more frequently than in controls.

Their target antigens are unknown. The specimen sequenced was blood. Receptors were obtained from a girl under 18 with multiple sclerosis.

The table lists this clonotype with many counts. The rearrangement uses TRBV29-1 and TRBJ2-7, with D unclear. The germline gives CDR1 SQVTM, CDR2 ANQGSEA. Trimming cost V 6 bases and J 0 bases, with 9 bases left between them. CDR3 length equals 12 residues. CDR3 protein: CSVSPGSYEQYF. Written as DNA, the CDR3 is TGCAGCGTGAGCCCAGGCTCCTACGAGCAGTACTTC.

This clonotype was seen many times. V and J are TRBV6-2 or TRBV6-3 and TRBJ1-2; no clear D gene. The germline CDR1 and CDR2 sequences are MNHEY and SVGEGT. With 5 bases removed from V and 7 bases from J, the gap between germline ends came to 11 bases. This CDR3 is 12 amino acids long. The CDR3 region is CASSPRAAGYTF. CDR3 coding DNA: TGTGCCAGCAGTCCCCGGGCAGCTGGCTACACCTTC.

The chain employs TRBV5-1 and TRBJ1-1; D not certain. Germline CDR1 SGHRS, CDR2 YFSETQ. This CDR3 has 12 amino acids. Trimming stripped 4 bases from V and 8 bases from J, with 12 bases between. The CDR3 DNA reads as TGCGCCAGCAGCGTCCCGGGCCCCGAAGCTTTCTTT. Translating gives CASSVPGPEAFF.

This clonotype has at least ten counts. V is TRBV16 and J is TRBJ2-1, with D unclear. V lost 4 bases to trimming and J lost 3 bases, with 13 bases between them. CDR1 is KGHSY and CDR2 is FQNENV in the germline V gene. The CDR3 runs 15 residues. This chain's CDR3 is CASSPDPPGYNEQFF. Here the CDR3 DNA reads TGTGCCAGCAGCCCCGACCCCCCAGGCTACAATGAGCAGTTCTTC.

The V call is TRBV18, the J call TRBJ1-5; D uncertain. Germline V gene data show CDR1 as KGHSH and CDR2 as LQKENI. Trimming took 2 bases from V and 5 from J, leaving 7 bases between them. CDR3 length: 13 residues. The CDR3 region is CASSPVIDQPQHF. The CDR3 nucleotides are TGTGCCAGCTCACCAGTCATCGATCAGCCCCAGCATTTT.

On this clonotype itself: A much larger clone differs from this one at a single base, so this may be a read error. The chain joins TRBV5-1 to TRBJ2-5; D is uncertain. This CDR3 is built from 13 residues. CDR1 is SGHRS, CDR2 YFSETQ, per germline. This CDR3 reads CSSSLAGQETQYF. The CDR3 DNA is TGCTCCAGCAGCTTGGCAGGCCAAGAGACCCAGTACTTC. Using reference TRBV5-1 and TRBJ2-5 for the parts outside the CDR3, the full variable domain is KAGVTQTPRYLIKTRGQQVTLSCSPISGHRSVSWYQQTPGQGLQFLFEYFSETQRNKGNFPGRFSGRQFSNSRSEMNVSTLELGDSALYLCSSSLAGQETQYFGPGTRLLVL.